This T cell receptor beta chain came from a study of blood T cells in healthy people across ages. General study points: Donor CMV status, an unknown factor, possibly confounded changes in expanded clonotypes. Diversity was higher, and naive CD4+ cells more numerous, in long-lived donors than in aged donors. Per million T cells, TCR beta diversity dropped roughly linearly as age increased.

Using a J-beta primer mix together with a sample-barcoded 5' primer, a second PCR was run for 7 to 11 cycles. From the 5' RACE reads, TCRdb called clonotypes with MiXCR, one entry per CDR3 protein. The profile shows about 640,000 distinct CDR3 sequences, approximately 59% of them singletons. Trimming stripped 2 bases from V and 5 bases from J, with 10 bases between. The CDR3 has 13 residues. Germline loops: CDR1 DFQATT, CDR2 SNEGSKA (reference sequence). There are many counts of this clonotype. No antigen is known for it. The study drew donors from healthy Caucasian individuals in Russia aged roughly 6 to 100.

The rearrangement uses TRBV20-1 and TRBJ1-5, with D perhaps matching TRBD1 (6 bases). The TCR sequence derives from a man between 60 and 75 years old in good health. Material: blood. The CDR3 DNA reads TGCAGTGCTAGACGTAGGACAGATCAGCCCCAGCATTTT. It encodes CSARRRTDQPQHF.